A single T cell receptor beta chain is shown here with its context. This clone was counted a few times. What antigen it recognizes has not been identified. Base qualities are not recorded, but no much larger clone differs from it by a single base. The record originates from a study of T cell clonotyping in hematopoietic cell transplantation (dated by TCRdb to the early 2020s). For the study in its entirety: Pretransplant recipient samples were obtained after cytoreduction. A total of 120 to 150 blood samples were gathered in the study from a few dozen consecutive transplant recipients along with their related donors. Recruitment of patients ran from September 2015 to early 2017, and follow-up continued until late 2020 or until death. Study-wide conclusions, independent of this receptor: Recipient repertoires showed only a small fraction of overlap with donor repertoires, and over 95% appeared de novo at the given depth. The sample size was limited and the cells went unsorted, which meant the CD4 and CD8 repertoire contributions could not be told apart. A decrease in recipient TCR diversity was observed after transplant, and a progressive increase in pathologically expanded clonotypes was seen from day 30 to day 180. Broader posttransplant TCR repertoire diversity was predicted by donor and pretransplant recipient Inverse Simpson Index values.

TCR beta CDR3 regions were amplified from genomic DNA with the immunoSEQ assay, a bias-controlled multiplex PCR using V- and J-specific primers. In a second PCR step, a proprietary barcode and Illumina adapter sequences were attached to the CDR3 amplicons. An Illumina MiSeq instrument was used for sequencing of the CDR3 libraries. The authors' pipeline ran thus. immunoSEQ Analyzer 3.0 was used for export and quality control, with R Bioconductor and Immunarch used for downstream analyses. Only productive rearrangements in the normalized downsampled data set went into calculating the repertoire metrics. In the normalized cohort, a clonotype counted as pathologically expanded if the clonotype was larger than 5 templates. The Inverse Simpson Index was used to measure repertoire diversity. The non-normalized data set was used for CMV-specificity analyses so that all clonotypes could be captured. TCRdb stores this immuneACCESS table with in-frame sequences only. Part of the clones is absent; in the studies checked, under half of the shortfall reflects unresolved V genes, and no reason is known for the rest. V and J calls plus clone size are reproduced from that table; the DNA served to infer D and trimming. The sample table holds about 6,800 clones, of which approximately 86% were seen once. About 3.5% of the sample goes to the ten largest clones.

The CDR3 goes from the cysteine to the phenylalanine over 11 residues. The retained sequence is limited to the CDR3, 33 bases, with the frame set at the first base. Trimming costs V 2 bases and J 5 bases, and their ends lie 6 bases apart. The germline V gene (reference sequence) provides CDR1 GTSNPN and CDR2 SVGIG. Read against the paper, the sample's time point label means: recipient sample about 28 days before transplant, after cytoreduction. Recipient blood was collected about 28 days before transplant and at days 30, 100 and 180 after transplant. Using Nuclei Lysis Solution, genomic DNA was extracted from unfractionated peripheral blood mononuclear cells that were either fresh or cryopreserved.

This TCR was sampled from a man under 40 with acute myeloid leukemia. Some clones in this sample may be carry-over from other donors' samples. The sequence is built from TRBV30 and TRBJ1-1, with the D gene not confidently named. Sequenced material: peripheral blood mononuclear cells, taken before stem cell transplant. In nucleotides, the sequence is TGTGCCTGGAGTTACCAAACTGAAGCTTTCTTT. Translated, it gives CAWSYQTEAFF. Here the CDR3 is joined to the reference TRBV30 and TRBJ1-1 genes, and the full variable domain is: SQTIHQWPATLVQPVGSPLSLECTVEGTSNPNLYWYRQAAGRGLQLLFYSVGIGQISSEVPQNLSASRPQDRQFILSSKKLLLSDSGFYLCAWSYQTEAFFGQGTRLTVV.